What follows is one T cell receptor beta chain and its context. Its antigen remains unidentified. The data were produced by immunoSEQ multiplex PCR, yet TCRdb's version contains in-frame clones alone and is incomplete. Of about 65,000 clones listed, 60% to 80% are singletons. Germline-derived CDR1 and CDR2 are SNHLY and FYNNEI. Trimming left V 1 base short and J 1 base short, with 5 bases between. The CDR3 covers 14 residues. The record originates from a study of vaccination effects on CD4 cells after COVID-19. Across the whole study: All participants had two doses of either the BNT162b2 or mRNA-1273 vaccine. Study-wide findings and caveats: Healthy vaccinees' vaccine-induced clones included only 1 of 255 that recognized common cold coronaviruses. Convalescent patients numbered few in the study; early post-infection timepoints were missing entirely.

After expansion with viral peptide pools in the ViraFEST assay, antigen-specific CD4+ T cells were sequenced. Culture proceeded for approximately 9 days, and CD4+ T cells were then isolated. Vaccine recipients, nucleocapsid antibody negative, had no prior SARS-CoV-2 infection. This clonotype was obtained from a human donor who received a COVID-19 vaccine. The genes are TRBV2 and TRBJ2-1, with D unresolved. This sample comprised CD4+ T cells from PBMCs cultured with HCoV-NL63 spike peptides, obtained before COVID-19 vaccination. CDR3 coding DNA: TGTGCCAGCAGTGAAGAAAGGTCCTACAATGAGCAGTTCTTC. This sequence encodes CASSEERSYNEQFF.